Listed below are T cell receptor beta chains from one sample, sequenced in a study of shared clonotypes between healthy human individuals. The method was immunoSEQ multiplex PCR; TCRdb's version includes in-frame clones alone and lacks a portion of them. The table shows roughly 380,000 clones, with about 97% occurring only once. Specimen: memory CD8+ T cells sorted from blood. All receptors come from a man aged 25-45 years in good health. CDR3s include the opening cysteine and the closing phenylalanine or tryptophan. D genes are given only for firm matches. Not every row has a clone size; where given, it reads once, few, many or a size class.

v_gene: TRBV2
d_gene: NA
abundance: NA
j_gene: TRBJ2-7
CDR3aa: CASSEAEQYF
CDR3nt: TGTGCCAGCAGTGAGGCCGAGCAGTACTTC

v_gene: TRBV29-1
d_gene: TRBD1
abundance: NA
j_gene: TRBJ2-7
CDR3aa: CSVEDYVGDRSYEQYF
CDR3nt: TGCAGCGTTGAAGATTACGTTGGGGACAGGAGCTACGAGCAGTACTTC

v_gene: TRBV5-1
d_gene: NA
abundance: NA
j_gene: TRBJ2-6
CDR3aa: CASSLDGGHTNSGANVLTF
CDR3nt: TGCGCCAGCAGCTTGGATGGGGGACACACCAACTCTGGGGCCAACGTCCTGACTTTC

v_gene: TRBV18
d_gene: NA
abundance: NA
j_gene: TRBJ1-5
CDR3aa: CASSPQGGSNQPQHF
CDR3nt: TGTGCCAGCTCACCACAGGGGGGTAGCAATCAGCCCCAGCATTTT

v_gene: TRBV5-1
d_gene: NA
abundance: NA
j_gene: TRBJ1-3
CDR3aa: CASSRDSGNTIYF
CDR3nt: TGCGCCAGCAGCCGGGACTCTGGAAACACCATATATTTT

v_gene: TRBV5-1
d_gene: NA
abundance: NA
j_gene: TRBJ1-5
CDR3aa: CASSLEGYNQPQHF
CDR3nt: TGCGCCAGCAGCTTGGAGGGGTACAATCAGCCCCAGCATTTT

v_gene: TRBV28
d_gene: NA
abundance: once
j_gene: TRBJ2-4
CDR3aa: CASSFLWDRVSGNIQYF
CDR3nt: TGTGCCAGCAGTTTTTTGTGGGATCGGGTTAGCGGAAACATTCAGTACTTC

v_gene: TRBV9
d_gene: NA
abundance: few
j_gene: TRBJ1-1
CDR3aa: CASSGQNTEAFF
CDR3nt: TGTGCCAGCAGCGGACAGAACACTGAAGCTTTCTTT

v_gene: TRBV15
d_gene: NA
abundance: NA
j_gene: TRBJ2-3
CDR3aa: CATGSRTDTQYF
CDR3nt: TGTGCCACCGGTTCACGCACCGATACGCAGTATTTT

v_gene: TRBV28
d_gene: NA
abundance: NA
j_gene: TRBJ2-1
CDR3aa: CASSLGGSYNEQFF
CDR3nt: TGTGCCAGCAGTTTAGGGGGCTCCTACAATGAGCAGTTCTTC

v_gene: TRBV7-8
d_gene: NA
abundance: NA
j_gene: TRBJ1-1
CDR3aa: CASSPGGPEAFF
CDR3nt: TGTGCCAGCAGCCCGGGGGGCCCTGAAGCTTTCTTT

v_gene: TRBV7-6
d_gene: TRBD2
abundance: NA
j_gene: TRBJ2-7
CDR3aa: CASSLGAGGREQYF
CDR3nt: TGTGCCAGCAGCTTAGGAGCGGGAGGGCGCGAGCAGTACTTC

v_gene: TRBV7-9
d_gene: NA
abundance: NA
j_gene: TRBJ2-7
CDR3aa: CASSPPANYEQYF
CDR3nt: TGTGCCAGCAGCCCCCCGGCCAACTACGAGCAGTACTTC

v_gene: TRBV5-4
d_gene: TRBD2
abundance: NA
j_gene: TRBJ2-7
CDR3aa: CASSPIPGTSLHEQYF
CDR3nt: TGTGCCAGCAGCCCGATTCCCGGGACTAGTCTCCACGAGCAGTACTTC

v_gene: TRBV6-1
d_gene: TRBD1
abundance: NA
j_gene: TRBJ1-5
CDR3aa: CASSPDRGNQPQHF
CDR3nt: TGTGCCAGCAGTCCAGACAGGGGGAATCAGCCCCAGCATTTT